A single T cell receptor beta chain is shown here with its context. The antigen remains unidentified. The same CDR3 also results from other DNA sequences found in this sample. This sample was taken from a study of cytomegalovirus exposure and HLA in healthy donors. Study findings and constraints: The likely origin of a cluster of highly shared sequence variants was a sequencing artifact. HLA alleles were associated with 17,000 or so TCR beta sequences in a later analysis at 0.05 false discovery rate.

V was shortened by 1 base and J by 9 bases, with 12 bases between the two germline ends. The CDR3 is 13 residues long. The germline CDR1 and CDR2 sequences are SGHTA and FQGNSA. PCR involved 60 Vbeta and 13 Jbeta primers. Sequencing used immunoSEQ multiplex PCR; TCRdb keeps in-frame clones, though not all of them. The sample comprises fewer than 250,000 clones, just under 75% of which are singletons, and less than 4% rests with the top ten. The sequencing input was PBMCs. The V and J genes are TRBV7-2 and TRBJ2-5, with D possibly being TRBD2 (6 bases). This TCR came from a woman in her twenties or thirties in good health and CMV-seropositive. The CDR3 DNA reads as TGTGCCAGCAGCTTAGGTGGGCGGGGCTCCCAGTACTTC. Translation gives CASSLGGRGSQYF.